The present entry profiles one T cell receptor beta chain with its context. This entry comes from a study of blood T cell repertoires in COVID-19. About the research overall: Nucleic acid was either cDNA or gDNA, and it came from T cells, B-cell-depleted T cells, or PBMCs.

The V and J ends lost 2 bases and 6 bases respectively, with 17 bases between them. The CDR3 is made up of 16 amino acids. Germline CDR1 and CDR2: SGHNT and YENEEA. Authors' methods: By means of reference gene primer amplification, nucleated cell counts were estimated. TCRdb's table, derived via immunoSEQ multiplex PCR, lists solely in-frame clones and lacks some. V, J and clone size are taken as reported in that table, and D and trimming were inferred from the DNA itself. This table has about 220,000 clones, approximately 83% appearing once. All enrollees were roughly 18 to 89 years old and from 20 to 30 US areas.

The receptor was derived from a woman aged 55-75 years who had recovered from COVID-19. This chain connects TRBV11-3 to TRBJ2-1, with D possibly matching TRBD2 (6 bases). The sample comprised PBMCs or T cells enriched from blood (not recorded which). The CDR3 DNA follows: TGTGCCAGCAGCTTAATCACGGGACTGGGTCCCAATGAGCAGTTCTTC. This sequence encodes CASSLITGLGPNEQFF.